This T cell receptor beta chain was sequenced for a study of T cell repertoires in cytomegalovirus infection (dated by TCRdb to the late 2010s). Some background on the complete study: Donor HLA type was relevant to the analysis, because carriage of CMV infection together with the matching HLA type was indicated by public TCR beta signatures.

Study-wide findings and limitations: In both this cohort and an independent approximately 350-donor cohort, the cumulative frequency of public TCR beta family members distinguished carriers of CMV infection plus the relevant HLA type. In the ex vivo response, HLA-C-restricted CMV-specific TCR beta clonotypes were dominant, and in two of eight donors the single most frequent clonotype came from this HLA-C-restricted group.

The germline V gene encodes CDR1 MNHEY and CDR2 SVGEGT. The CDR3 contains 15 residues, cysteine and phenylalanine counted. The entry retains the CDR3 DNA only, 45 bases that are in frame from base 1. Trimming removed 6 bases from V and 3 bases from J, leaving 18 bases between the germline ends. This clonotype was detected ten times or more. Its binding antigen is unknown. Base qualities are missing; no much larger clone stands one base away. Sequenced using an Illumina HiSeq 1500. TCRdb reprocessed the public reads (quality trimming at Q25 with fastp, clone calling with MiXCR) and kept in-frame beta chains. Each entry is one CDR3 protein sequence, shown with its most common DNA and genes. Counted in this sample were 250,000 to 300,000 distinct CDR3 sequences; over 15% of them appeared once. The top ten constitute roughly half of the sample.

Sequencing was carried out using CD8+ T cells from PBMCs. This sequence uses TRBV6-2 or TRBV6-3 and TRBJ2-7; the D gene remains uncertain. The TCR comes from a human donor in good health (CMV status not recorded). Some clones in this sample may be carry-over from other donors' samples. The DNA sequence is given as TGTGCCAGCAGACCGCCCCTCGGCCGCAACTACGAGCAGTACTTC. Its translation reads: CASRPPLGRNYEQYF.